The 26 T cell receptor beta chains listed next were all sequenced from one sample in a study of CXCR3-negative and CXCR3-positive naive CD8 T cells. Their cognate antigens are unknown. Study conclusions and caveats: More hydrophobic TRB CDR3s occurred in CXCR3-positive than in CXCR3-negative naive cells.

UMI-tagged TRB cDNA libraries were built via 5' RACE. With the 5' RACE reads reprocessed, TCRdb shows one record per CDR3 protein and no DNA. The ten top clones account for roughly 1.1%, within a sample of about 98,000 distinct CDR3 sequences. Specimen: naive CXCR3+ CD8+ T cells from blood. Subset noted: CD45RO-CCR7+CD27+CD95- naive CD8+ T cells expressing CXCR3 (TNR3+). The receptors come from a human donor in good health. Some clones in this sample may be carry-over from other donors' samples.

The rearrangement uses TRBV7-2 and TRBJ2-1; lacking DNA, the TRBD1 call made by TCRdb goes unchecked. Germline CDR1 is SGHTA and CDR2 is FQGNSA. The CDR3 is made up of 17 amino acids. The CDR3 region is CASSLWAGGSSYNEQFF.

The chain joins TRBV4-2 to TRBJ2-5; TCRdb indicates TRBD2, and absent DNA this call remains unverified. The CDR3 is 17 amino acids. CDR1 LGHNA and CDR2 YNFKEQ come from the germline V gene. CDR3 sequence reads: CASSQTGLAGGQETQYF.

J is TRBJ2-3 and V is TRBV7-6; TCRdb's D call of TRBD2 is untestable without DNA. The CDR3 length is 16 residues. The germline CDR1 and CDR2 sequences are SGHVS and FNYEAQ. CDR3 loop: CASSRSRDSPTDTQYF. Looking up the rest from reference TRBV7-6 and TRBJ2-3 gives the full variable domain: GAGVSQSPRYKVTKRGQDVALRCDPISGHVSLYWYRQALGQGPEFLTYFNYEAQQDKSGLPNDRFSAERPEGSISTLTIQRTEQRDSAMYRCASSRSRDSPTDTQYFGPGTRLTVL.

The chain has TRBV12-3 or TRBV12-4 and TRBJ2-2; TCRdb gives TRBD1 as the D gene, but with no DNA this cannot be confirmed. CDR3 length: 17 residues. The CDR3 is CASSQSGTTVNTGELFF.

This chain joins TRBV20-1 and TRBJ2-7. CDR3 length: 15 amino acids. The germline CDR1 and CDR2 sequences are DFQATT and SNEGSKA (reference sequence). The CDR3 loop is CSARFKDRNSYEQYF.

This chain connects TRBV7-9 to TRBJ2-1; TCRdb designates TRBD2, a call that cannot be tested without DNA. There are 15 residues in the CDR3. The germline V gene has CDR1 SEHNR and CDR2 FQNEAQ (reference sequence). The CDR3 here is CASSSTLAVYNEQFF.

The chain couples TRBV7-9 to TRBJ2-7; TCRdb indicates TRBD2, and absent DNA this call remains unverified. The CDR3 is 15 residues long. CDR1 SEHNR and CDR2 FQNEAQ come from the germline V gene (reference sequence). The CDR3 spells CASRPPTSGDYEQYF. Full variable domain (rest looked up from reference TRBV7-9 and TRBJ2-7): DTGVSQNPRHKITKRGQNVTFRCDPISEHNRLYWYRQTLGQGPEFLTYFQNEAQLEKSRLLSDRFSAERPKGSFSTLEIQRTEQGDSAMYLCASRPPTSGDYEQYFGPGTRLTVT.

This sequence joins TRBV4-3 and TRBJ2-7; TCRdb's assignment of TRBD2 cannot be checked, as there is no DNA. The CDR3 length is 15 residues. Germline V CDR1 and CDR2: LGHNA, YSLEER. This CDR3 reads CASSQDVTSGAEQYF.

This rearrangement joins TRBV5-4 to TRBJ2-5. The length of the CDR3 is 13 residues. Looked up from germline, CDR1 is SGHNT and CDR2 is YYREEE (reference sequence). This chain's CDR3 is CASRQPEQETQYF.

The rearrangement uses TRBV18 and TRBJ2-1. This CDR3 has 13 residues. Germline loops: CDR1 KGHSH, CDR2 LQKENI. The CDR3 loop is CASSPPASNEQFF.

The chain links TRBV27 to TRBJ1-1. The CDR3 extends over 12 amino acids. Germline loops: CDR1 MNHEY, CDR2 SMNVEV (reference sequence). CDR3 sequence reads: CASRGGATEAFF.

The chain links TRBV12-5 to TRBJ2-1. Germline-derived CDR1 and CDR2 are LGHNT and FRNRAP. The CDR3 runs to 12 residues. The CDR3 loop is CASGFGSDEQFF.

The chain carries TRBV6-2 or TRBV6-3 and TRBJ2-7; TCRdb's D gene call, TRBD1, goes unchecked for lack of DNA. The CDR3 loop spans 16 amino acids. Germline V gene sequence: CDR1 MNHEY, CDR2 SVGEGT. CDR3 protein: CASSYGTGQVLTEQYF.

The chain joins TRBV9 to TRBJ2-7; absent DNA, TCRdb's TRBD1 call cannot be checked. From germline, CDR1 is SGDLS and CDR2 YYNGEE. CDR3 size: 14 residues. CDR3 sequence: CASSVGQAAREQYF.

CDR3 amino acids: CASSYSPGQYQETQYF. The rearrangement links TRBV6-5 to TRBJ2-5; lacking DNA, the TRBD1 call made by TCRdb goes unchecked. Germline CDR1 is MNHEY and CDR2 is SVGAGI. CDR3 length: 16 residues.

This sequence joins TRBV14 and TRBJ2-4. Germline CDR1 is SGHDN and CDR2 is FVKESK. CDR3 length: 16 residues. The CDR3 sequence: CASSQSQPLAKNIQYF.

The chain couples TRBV7-9 to TRBJ1-2; TCRdb's D call of TRBD1 is untestable without DNA. The CDR3 is 13 residues long. Germline CDR1 is SEHNR and CDR2 is FQNEAQ (reference sequence). The CDR3: CASSFTGVYGYTF.

This chain connects TRBV7-6 to TRBJ2-1; TCRdb names TRBD1, which stays unverified in the absence of DNA. The CDR3 contains 15 residues. In germline, CDR1 is SGHVS, CDR2 FNYEAQ. The CDR3 loop is CASSPLMGEYNEQFF.

The chain recombines TRBV7-2 with TRBJ2-7; TCRdb proposes TRBD1, but this gene call is untestable without DNA. This CDR3 is 15 amino acids long. Per the germline V gene, CDR1 is SGHTA and CDR2 is FQGNSA. The CDR3 here is CASSLVARGANEQYF.

The chain uses TRBV19 and TRBJ2-7; absent DNA, TCRdb's TRBD2 call cannot be checked. The CDR3 has 14 amino acids. From germline, CDR1 is LNHDA and CDR2 SQIVND (reference sequence). The CDR3 spells CASALGTTGYEQYF.

CDR3 sequence reads: CASETSGGASYEQYF. The J gene is TRBJ2-7, the V gene TRBV19; with no DNA, the TCRdb D assignment of TRBD2 cannot be verified. This CDR3 contains 15 residues. Per germline, CDR1 LNHDA and CDR2 SQIVND (reference sequence). Based on the CDR3 plus reference TRBV19 and TRBJ2-7, the full variable domain is DGGITQSPKYLFRKEGQNVTLSCEQNLNHDAMYWYRQDPGQGLRLIYYSQIVNDFQKGDIAEGYSVSREKKESFPLTVTSAQKNPTAFYLCASETSGGASYEQYFGPGTRLTVT.

The gene calls are TRBV28 and TRBJ2-3; TCRdb's D gene call, TRBD1, goes unchecked for lack of DNA. The CDR3 contains 15 residues. Germline V CDR1 and CDR2: MDHEN, SYDVKM. The CDR3 spells CASSLLRGGPDTQYF.

J is TRBJ2-5 and V is TRBV12-3 or TRBV12-4. The CDR3 runs to 13 residues. The CDR3 is CASSFGFQETQYF.

This chain joins TRBV7-9 and TRBJ1-2; TCRdb gives TRBD1 as the D gene, but with no DNA this cannot be confirmed. Germline loops: CDR1 SEHNR, CDR2 FQNEAQ (reference sequence). The CDR3 totals 15 residues. The CDR3 loop reads CASSLLGQGNYGYTF.

The chain joins TRBV15 to TRBJ2-3; the TCRdb D gene call, TRBD2, has no DNA to confirm it. The CDR3 spans 15 residues. Germline CDR1 is LNHNV and CDR2 is YYDKDF (reference sequence). The CDR3 here is CATSRTSGGSDTQYF.

The chain employs TRBV9 and TRBJ2-1; TCRdb reports TRBD1, a call that lacks DNA to check it against. In germline, CDR1 is SGDLS, CDR2 YYNGEE. The CDR3 contains 15 residues. Here the CDR3 reads CASSVAGGSPNEQFF.